The clone carrying this T cell receptor beta chain has only a few counts. The authors ran a second PCR of 7 to 11 cycles using a sample-barcoded 5' primer and a J-beta primer mix. TCRdb analysed the 5' RACE reads with MiXCR anew, one entry per CDR3 protein. The profile shows 800,000 or so distinct CDR3 sequences, 62% of them singletons. Per germline, CDR1 LGHDT and CDR2 YNNKEL (reference sequence). This CDR3 spans 12 amino acids. Trimming shortened V by 6 bases and J by 7 bases, and 13 bases separated the two germline ends. The data derive from a study of blood T cells in healthy people across ages. The chain combines TRBV3-1 with TRBJ2-7; D is ambiguous. The TCR was taken from a man aged 30 to 39 in good health. The source material was blood. DNA for the CDR3: TGTGCCAGCAGAATGGGCCCCCAAGAGCAGTACTTC. Its protein product is CASRMGPQEQYF.